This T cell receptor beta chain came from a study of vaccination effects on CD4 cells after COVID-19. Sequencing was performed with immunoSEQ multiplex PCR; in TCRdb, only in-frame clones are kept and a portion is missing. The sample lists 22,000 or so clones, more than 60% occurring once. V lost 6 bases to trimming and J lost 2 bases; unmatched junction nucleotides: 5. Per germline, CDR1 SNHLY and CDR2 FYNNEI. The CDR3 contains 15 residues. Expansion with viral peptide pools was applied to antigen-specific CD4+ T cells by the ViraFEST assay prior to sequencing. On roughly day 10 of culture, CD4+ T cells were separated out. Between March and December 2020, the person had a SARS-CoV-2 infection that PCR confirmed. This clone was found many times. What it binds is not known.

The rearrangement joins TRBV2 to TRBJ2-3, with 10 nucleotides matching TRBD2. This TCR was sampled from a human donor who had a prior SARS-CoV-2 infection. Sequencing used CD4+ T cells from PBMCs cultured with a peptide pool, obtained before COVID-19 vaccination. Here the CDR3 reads CASRAGTSDTDTQYF. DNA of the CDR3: TGTGCCAGCAGGGCCGGGACTAGCGACACAGATACGCAGTATTTT.